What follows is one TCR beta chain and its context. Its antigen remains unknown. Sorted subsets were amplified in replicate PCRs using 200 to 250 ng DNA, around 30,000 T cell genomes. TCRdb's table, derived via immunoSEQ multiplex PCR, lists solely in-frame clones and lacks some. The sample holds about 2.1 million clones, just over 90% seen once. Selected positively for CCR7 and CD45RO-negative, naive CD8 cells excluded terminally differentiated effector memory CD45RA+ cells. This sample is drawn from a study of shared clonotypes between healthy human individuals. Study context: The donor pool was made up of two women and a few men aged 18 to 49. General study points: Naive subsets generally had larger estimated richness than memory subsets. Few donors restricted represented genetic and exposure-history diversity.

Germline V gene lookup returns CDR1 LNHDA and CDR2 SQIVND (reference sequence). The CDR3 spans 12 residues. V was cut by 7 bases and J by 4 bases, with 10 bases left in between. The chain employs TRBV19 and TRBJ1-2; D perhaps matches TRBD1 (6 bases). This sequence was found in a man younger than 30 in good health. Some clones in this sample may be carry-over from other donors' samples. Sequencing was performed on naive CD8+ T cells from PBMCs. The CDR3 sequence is CASTPDSYGYTF. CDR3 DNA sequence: TGTGCCAGTACCCCGGACAGCTATGGCTACACCTTC.